Listed here are 10 T cell receptor beta chains from one sample, sequenced in a study of blood T cell repertoires in COVID-19. Sequencing was performed with immunoSEQ multiplex PCR; in TCRdb, only in-frame clones are kept and a portion is missing. The data hold some 250,000 clones, with around 90% observed a single time. The source material was peripheral blood. These receptor sequences come from a woman between 40 and 50 years old who had recovered from COVID-19.

V gene TRBV4-3 combines with J gene TRBJ1-1, with a tentative D call TRBD1 (5 bases). V lost 4 bases, J lost 5 bases, and 14 bases lay in between. This CDR3 comprises 14 residues. Per the germline V gene, CDR1 is LGHNA and CDR2 is YSLEER. DNA for the CDR3: TGCGCCAGCAGCCCCAGGGACTTGGGGACTGAAGCTTTCTTT. This encodes CASSPRDLGTEAFF.

In its sample, this clone was seen once. The gene calls are TRBV12-3 or TRBV12-4 and TRBJ1-2, with 9 positions matching TRBD1. Germline trimming cut 8 bases from V and 1 base from J; bases unmatched to any gene: 2. The CDR3 length is 13 residues. CDR3 loop: CASGTGYNYGYTF. For the CDR3, the DNA is TGTGCCAGCGGGACAGGGTATAACTATGGCTACACCTTC.

V usage is TRBV19 and J usage is TRBJ2-3; 8 bases match TRBD2. Unmatched junction bases numbered 6, after V lost 9 bases and J lost 1 base. Germline CDR1 is LNHDA and CDR2 is SQIVND (reference sequence). The CDR3 is 14 amino acids. The CDR3 nucleotides are TGTGCCAGCACTAGCGGAAGGGGCACAGATACGCAGTATTTT. Translating gives CASTSGRGTDTQYF.

V and J are TRBV7-9 and TRBJ2-3; 10 bases align to TRBD1. CDR3 length equals 16 residues. CDR1 is SEHNR, CDR2 FQNEAQ, per germline (reference sequence). V dropped 5 bases and J dropped 1; count of bases not matched to a gene: 6. CDR3 in amino acids: CASSPGGTGGTDTQYF. The CDR3, as DNA: TGTGCCAGCAGCCCGGGGGGGACAGGGGGCACAGATACGCAGTATTTT.

The V call is TRBV11-2, the J call TRBJ1-3, with 10 positions matching TRBD1. Germline CDR1 reads SGHAT; CDR2 reads FQNNGV. Trimming at V came to 5 bases and at J to 0 bases, leaving 4 bases not matched to a gene. This CDR3 region has 16 residues. Here the CDR3 DNA reads TGTGCCAGCAGCCGCCGGGACAGGGGCTCTGGAAACACCATATATTTT. Amino acid sequence: CASSRRDRGSGNTIYF.

The chain links TRBV11-2 to TRBJ1-5; D possibly corresponds to TRBD1 (5 bases). Deletions cut 5 bases from V and 4 bases from J, with 12 bases between. CDR1 is SGHAT and CDR2 is FQNNGV in the germline V gene. The CDR3 consists of 14 residues. CDR3 in amino acids: CASSEGQGNQPQHF. Here the CDR3 DNA reads TGTGCCAGCAGCGAAGGACAAGGGAATCAGCCCCAGCATTTT.

The chain combines TRBV6-5 with TRBJ1-2, with D perhaps matching TRBD1 (6 bases). The V gene lost 7 bases and the J gene lost 1 base, with 10 bases spanning the gap. The length of the CDR3 is 13 residues. CDR1 and CDR2 (germline): MNHEY, SVGAGI. The CDR3 nucleotides are TGTGCCAGCACCCGACAGGTTAACTATGGCTACACCTTC. Its protein product is CASTRQVNYGYTF.

The sample holds a few counts of this clone. V and J are TRBV11-2 and TRBJ1-5; weak D call: TRBD1 (6 bases). The length of the CDR3 is 16 residues. The V gene lost 1 base and the J gene lost 5 bases, with 15 bases spanning the gap. The V gene's germline CDR1 is SGHAT and CDR2 FQNNGV. In DNA, the CDR3 is TGTGCCAGCAGCTTAGGAGGTGGCAGGGGCCATCAGCCCCAGCATTTT. Its translation is CASSLGGGRGHQPQHF.

The chain carries TRBV12-3 or TRBV12-4 and TRBJ2-3; possible D gene TRBD2, 5 bases. The V gene lost 1 base and the J gene lost 6 bases, with 8 bases spanning the gap. The CDR3 extends over 13 amino acids. The CDR3 sequence is CASSLGPGDTQYF. CDR3 bases: TGTGCCAGCAGTTTAGGGCCGGGGGATACGCAGTATTTT.

The chain carries TRBV7-2 and TRBJ2-7, with a tentative D call TRBD2 (5 bases). V was trimmed by 7 bases and J by 4 bases, leaving 17 bases between them. Germline-derived CDR1 and CDR2 are SGHTA and FQGNSA. The CDR3 is 14 residues long. The CDR3 region has the DNA TGTGCCAGCACCTTGGGGTTTGAGGGATACGAGCAGTACTTC. It encodes CASTLGFEGYEQYF.